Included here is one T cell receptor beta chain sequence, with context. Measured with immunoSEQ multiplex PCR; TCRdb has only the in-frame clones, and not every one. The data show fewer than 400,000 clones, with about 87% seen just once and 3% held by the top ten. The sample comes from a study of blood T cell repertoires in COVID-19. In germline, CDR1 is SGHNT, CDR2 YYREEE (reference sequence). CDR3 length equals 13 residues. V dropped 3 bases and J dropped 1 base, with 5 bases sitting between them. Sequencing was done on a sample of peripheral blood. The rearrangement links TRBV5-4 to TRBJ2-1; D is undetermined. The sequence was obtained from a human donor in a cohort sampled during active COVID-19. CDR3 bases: TGTGCCAGCAGCTCCCGGTCCTACAATGAGCAGTTCTTC. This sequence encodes CASSSRSYNEQFF.